This T cell receptor (beta chain) derives from a study of blood T cell repertoires in COVID-19. Across the study: COVID-19 samples, acute and convalescent, were from the United States, Italy and Spain.

This CDR3 spans 14 amino acids. Germline V gene data show CDR1 as SGHTA and CDR2 as FQGNSA. V lost 2 bases to trimming and J lost 4 bases; unmatched junction nucleotides: 2. The data were produced by immunoSEQ multiplex PCR, yet TCRdb's version contains in-frame clones alone and is incomplete. The sample consists of 320,000 or so clones, roughly 88% of them appearing once. The table lists this clone with a few counts. The receptor comes from a man aged 25 to 40 who had recovered from COVID-19. The sample taken for sequencing was PBMCs or T cells enriched from blood (not recorded which). The chain recombines TRBV7-2 with TRBJ1-5, with TRBD1 identical over 7 bases. The chain's CDR3 is CASSLKTGNQPQHF. CDR3 DNA sequence: TGTGCCAGCAGCTTAAAGACAGGGAATCAGCCCCAGCATTTT.